This T cell receptor (beta chain) appears in the sequencing data of a study of blood T cell repertoires in COVID-19. This CDR3 spans 12 amino acids. Germline CDR1 SGHRS, CDR2 YFSETQ. The V end was cut by 2 bases, the J end by 9 bases, with 9 bases between. In the original workflow: Amplifying reference gene primers gave estimates of nucleated cell counts. Some clones are missing from TCRdb's copy, which holds only in-frame ones; the method was immunoSEQ multiplex PCR. The DNA was the basis for D and trimming; V, J and clone size are from that table. The sample includes around 140,000 clones, 65% to 80% of them seen just once.

The receptor was isolated from a woman aged 60-75 years with acute or convalescent COVID-19. Sequencing was done on a sample of peripheral blood. This chain connects TRBV5-1 to TRBJ2-1; the D gene is possibly TRBD1 (5 bases). This CDR3 reads CASSFQGVEQFF. The DNA for the CDR3 is TGCGCCAGCAGCTTTCAAGGGGTTGAGCAGTTCTTC.